This T cell receptor beta chain is drawn from a study of control samples from healthy donors and cancer patients. Between the trimmed V and J ends, which lost 0 bases and 5 bases, there was a span of 13 bases. The germline V gene has CDR1 SGHRS and CDR2 YFSETQ. The CDR3 sequence is 15 residues long. Sequenced by immunoSEQ multiplex PCR; TCRdb stores in-frame clones only, minus some. The data show tens of thousands of clones, with 80% seen just once and 10% held by the top ten. The sample consisted of blood. The TCR originated in a man aged 65-85 years in good health. The V call is TRBV5-1, the J call TRBJ2-3; D remains unclear. CDR3 bases: TGCGCCAGCAGCTTGGCGAGCAGATCTGGAGATACGCAGTATTTT. This encodes CASSLASRSGDTQYF. The variable domain in full, with the rest retrieved from reference TRBV5-1 and TRBJ2-3, is KAGVTQTPRYLIKTRGQQVTLSCSPISGHRSVSWYQQTPGQGLQFLFEYFSETQRNKGNFPGRFSGRQFSNSRSEMNVSTLELGDSALYLCASSLASRSGDTQYFGPGTRLTVL.